The clone carrying this TCR beta chain has more than one count but fewer than ten. Its antigen remains unidentified. A much more abundant neighbour one base away suggests this may be a read error. V was trimmed by 5 bases and J by 5 bases, leaving 4 bases between them. The CDR3 is 11 residues long. Germline assignment: CDR1 SEHNR and CDR2 FQNEAQ (reference sequence). The entry originates in a study of regulatory T cells in long-lasting Graves disease. Regarding the study as a whole: There were preferences for TRBV28, TRBJ1-2 and TRBJ2-5 in persistent disease.

The TCR beta library used iRepertoire HTBI primers with Arm-PCR amplification of CDR3. TCRdb used MiXCR to reprocess the multiplex PCR reads, holding one entry per CDR3 protein. The data show 400,000 to 500,000 distinct CDR3 sequences, about 16% seen once. The time point was: newly diagnosed GD, antithyroid drugs for less than 3 months. Extracted RNA from PBMCs served as the source of the TCR library. EDTA tubes received around 9 milliliters of collected peripheral blood. The same sample was also used in a study of T cells in Graves' hyperthyroidism and ophthalmopathy. That work states: Also found in blood were most expanded thyroid clonotypes above 0.001.

The receptor was derived from a woman aged 18-29 years with Graves disease. The material sequenced was peripheral blood mononuclear cells (PBMCs), taken at new diagnosis, from a patient treated with antithyroid drugs. The chain is built from TRBV7-9 and TRBJ2-1; D gene uncertain. The CDR3 DNA reads TGTGCCAGCAGCCGGGACAATGAGCAGTTCTTC. Protein product: CASSRDNEQFF.